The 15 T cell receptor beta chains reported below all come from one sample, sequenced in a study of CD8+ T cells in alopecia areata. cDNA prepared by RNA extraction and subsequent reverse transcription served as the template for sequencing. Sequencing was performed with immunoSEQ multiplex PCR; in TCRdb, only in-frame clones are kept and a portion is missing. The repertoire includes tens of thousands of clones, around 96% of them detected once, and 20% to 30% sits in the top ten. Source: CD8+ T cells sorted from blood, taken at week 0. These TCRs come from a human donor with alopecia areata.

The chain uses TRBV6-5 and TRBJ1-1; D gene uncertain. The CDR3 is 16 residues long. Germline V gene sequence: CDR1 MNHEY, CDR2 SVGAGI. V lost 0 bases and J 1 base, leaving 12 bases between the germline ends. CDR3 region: CASSYSFPRRNTEAFF. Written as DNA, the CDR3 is TGTGCCAGCAGTTACTCGTTCCCCCGCAGGAACACTGAAGCTTTCTTT.

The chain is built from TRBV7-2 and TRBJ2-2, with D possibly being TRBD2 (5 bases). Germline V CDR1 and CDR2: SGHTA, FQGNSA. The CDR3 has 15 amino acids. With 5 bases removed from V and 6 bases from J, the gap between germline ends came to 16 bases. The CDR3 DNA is TGTGCCAGCAGCCAACACGGGATTGGGGCCGGGGAGCTGTTTTTT. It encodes CASSQHGIGAGELFF.

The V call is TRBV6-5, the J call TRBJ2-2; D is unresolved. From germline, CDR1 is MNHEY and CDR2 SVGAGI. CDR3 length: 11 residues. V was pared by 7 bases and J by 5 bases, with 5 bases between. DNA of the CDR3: TGTGCCAGCATGGGGACCGGGGAGCTGTTTTTT. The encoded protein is CASMGTGELFF.

The CDR3 loop reads CASSFTGTGNTEAFF. The DNA of the CDR3 is TGCGCCAGCAGTTTCACCGGGACAGGAAACACTGAAGCTTTCTTT. V gene TRBV5-1 combines with J gene TRBJ1-1; 8 positions match TRBD1. This CDR3 contains 15 residues. Germline-derived CDR1 and CDR2 are SGHRS and YFSETQ. V lost 5 bases, J lost 2 bases, and 8 bases stayed unmatched.

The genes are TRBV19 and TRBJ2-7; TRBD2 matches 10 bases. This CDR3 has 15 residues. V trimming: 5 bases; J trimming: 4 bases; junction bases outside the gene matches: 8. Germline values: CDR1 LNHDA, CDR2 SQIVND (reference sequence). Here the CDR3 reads CASSSPGTSVYEQYF. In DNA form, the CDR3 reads TGTGCCAGTAGTTCGCCCGGGACTAGCGTTTACGAGCAGTACTTC.

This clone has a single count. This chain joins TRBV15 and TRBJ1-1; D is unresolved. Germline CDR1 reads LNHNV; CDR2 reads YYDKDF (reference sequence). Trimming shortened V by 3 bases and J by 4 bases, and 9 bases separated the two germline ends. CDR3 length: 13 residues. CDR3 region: CATSRGEGTEAFF. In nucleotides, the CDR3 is TGTGCCACCAGCAGGGGTGAGGGCACTGAAGCTTTCTTT.

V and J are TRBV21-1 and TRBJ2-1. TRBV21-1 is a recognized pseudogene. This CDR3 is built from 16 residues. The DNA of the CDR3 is TGTGCCAGCAGCAAAGAGGGGGGAAGCTCCTACAATGAGCAGTTCTTC. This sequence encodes CASSKEGGSSYNEQFF.

The CDR3 spells CASTPTGGQGPYNEQFF. The CDR3 coding sequence is TGTGCCAGCACCCCTACGGGGGGACAGGGCCCATACAATGAGCAGTTCTTC. V is TRBV2 and J is TRBJ2-1, with 9 bases fitting TRBD1. With 7 bases clipped from V and 4 bases from J, the junction kept 14 bases outside the gene matches. The CDR3 has 17 amino acids. Looked up from germline, CDR1 is SNHLY and CDR2 is FYNNEI.

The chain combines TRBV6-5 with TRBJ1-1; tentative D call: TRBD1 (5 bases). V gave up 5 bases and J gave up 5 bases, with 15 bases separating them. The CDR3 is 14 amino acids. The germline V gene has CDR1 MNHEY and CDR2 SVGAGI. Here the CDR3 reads CASSELDSGTEAFF. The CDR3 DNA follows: TGTGCCAGCAGTGAACTCGACAGTGGGACTGAAGCTTTCTTT.

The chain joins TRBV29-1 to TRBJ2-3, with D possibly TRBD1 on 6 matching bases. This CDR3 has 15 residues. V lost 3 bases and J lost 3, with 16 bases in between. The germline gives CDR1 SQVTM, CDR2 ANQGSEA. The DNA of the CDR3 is TGCAGCGTTGAGATGGTAGGGGGATGGACAGATACGCAGTATTTT. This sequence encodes CSVEMVGGWTDTQYF.

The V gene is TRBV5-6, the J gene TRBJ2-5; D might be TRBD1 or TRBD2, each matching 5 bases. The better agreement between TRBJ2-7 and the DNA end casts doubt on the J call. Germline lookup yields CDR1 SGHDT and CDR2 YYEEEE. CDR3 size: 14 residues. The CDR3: CASREVGASYEQYF. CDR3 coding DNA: TGTGCCAGCAGGGAGGTCGGGGCCTCCTACGAGCAGTACTTC.

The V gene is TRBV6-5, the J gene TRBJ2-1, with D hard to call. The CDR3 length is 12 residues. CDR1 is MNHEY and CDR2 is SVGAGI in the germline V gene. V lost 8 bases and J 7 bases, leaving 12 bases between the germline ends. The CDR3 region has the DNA TGTGCCAGCGGTTCCCACTATAATGAGCAGTTCTTC. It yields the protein CASGSHYNEQFF.

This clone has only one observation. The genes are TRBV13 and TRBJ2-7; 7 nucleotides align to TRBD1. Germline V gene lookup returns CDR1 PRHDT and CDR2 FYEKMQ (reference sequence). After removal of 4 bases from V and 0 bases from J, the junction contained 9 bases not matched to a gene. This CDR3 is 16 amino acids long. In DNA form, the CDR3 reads TGTGCCAGCAGCTCCACCGCTTCAGGGGGCTCCTACGAGCAGTACTTC. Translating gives CASSSTASGGSYEQYF.

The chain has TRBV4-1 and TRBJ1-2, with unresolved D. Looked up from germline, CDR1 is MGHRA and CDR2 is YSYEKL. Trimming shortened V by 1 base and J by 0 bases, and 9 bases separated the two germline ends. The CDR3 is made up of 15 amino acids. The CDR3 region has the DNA TGCGCCAGCAGCCAAGTGGATGGGTCTAACTATGGCTACACCTTC. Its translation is CASSQVDGSNYGYTF.

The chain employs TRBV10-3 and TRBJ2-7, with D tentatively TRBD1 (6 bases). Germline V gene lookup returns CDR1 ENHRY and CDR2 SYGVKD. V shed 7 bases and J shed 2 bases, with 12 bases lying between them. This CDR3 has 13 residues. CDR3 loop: CAITTDSAYEQYF. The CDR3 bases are TGTGCCATCACGACGGACAGCGCCTACGAGCAGTACTTC.